This T cell receptor (beta chain) was captured by sequencing in a study of Graves' ophthalmopathy and Graves' hyperthyroidism. Details on this clonotype: Just one base apart from a much larger clone, this may be a read error.

CDR1 MGHDK and CDR2 SYGVNS come from the germline V gene. CDR3 size: 13 residues. The study amplified TCR beta CDR3 regions using RNA transcripts. First-round RT-PCR employed HTBI primers, with a second-round multiplex PCR after it. One entry per CDR3 protein, called by TCRdb with MiXCR from the multiplex PCR reads. The sample consists of 740,000 or so distinct CDR3 sequences, 35% to 50% of them appearing once. For donors with ophthalmopathy, the disease showed moderate-to-severe activity, reached CAS ≥3 and NOSPECS ≥4, and had lasted under 3 months. Clinical symptoms, serum thyroxine, TRAb, thyroid ultrasound and orbital computed tomography were relied on for diagnosis.

This clonotype originated in an adult man with Graves' ophthalmopathy. The chain has TRBV25-1 and TRBJ1-1; D is possibly TRBD1 (5 bases). The sample was peripheral blood. The CDR3: CASRRDPNTEALF. The CDR3 DNA reads TGTGCCAGCAGACGGGACCCGAACACTGAAGCTCTCTTT.